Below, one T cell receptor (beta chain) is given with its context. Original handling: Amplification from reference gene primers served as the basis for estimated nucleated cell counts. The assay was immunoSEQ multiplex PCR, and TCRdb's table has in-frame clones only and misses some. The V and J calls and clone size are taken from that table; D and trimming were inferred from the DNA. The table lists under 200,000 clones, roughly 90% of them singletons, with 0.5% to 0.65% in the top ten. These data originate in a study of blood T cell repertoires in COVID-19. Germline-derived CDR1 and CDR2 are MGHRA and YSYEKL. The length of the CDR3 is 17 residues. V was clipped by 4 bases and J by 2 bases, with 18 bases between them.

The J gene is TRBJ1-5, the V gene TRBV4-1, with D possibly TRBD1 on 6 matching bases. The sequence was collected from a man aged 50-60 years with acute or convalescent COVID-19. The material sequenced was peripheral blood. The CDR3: CASSPQPGQRGNQPQHF. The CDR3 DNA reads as TGCGCCAGCAGCCCTCAACCGGGACAACGGGGCAATCAGCCCCAGCATTTT.